These 23 T cell receptor beta chains were sequenced from one sample in a study of memory CD4+ T cells and cytomegalovirus serostatus. The protocol was immunoSEQ multiplex PCR, while the TCRdb copy is restricted to in-frame clones and leaves out a portion. The sample holds about 100,000 clones, about 80% seen once. Single viable CD3+CD4+CD8-CD45RO+ cells were sorted as the memory CD4+ T cells. Specimen: memory CD4+ T cells from blood. Receptor source: an adult in good health and CMV-seropositive.

Here the CDR3 DNA reads TGTGCCAGCTCACCAAGTTTCGGCGCGGGCTCCTACAATGAGCAGTTCTTC. Translated, it gives CASSPSFGAGSYNEQFF. The rearrangement links TRBV18 to TRBJ2-1; a weak D match, TRBD2 (5 bases). The CDR3 loop spans 17 amino acids. Germline V gene sequence: CDR1 KGHSH, CDR2 LQKENI. V was clipped by 2 bases and J by 0 bases, with 14 bases between them.

The chain uses TRBV4-1 and TRBJ2-3; no clear D gene. Germline CDR1 is MGHRA and CDR2 is YSYEKL. The CDR3 has 15 residues. Between the trimmed V and J ends, which lost 0 bases and 1 base, there was a span of 8 bases. This chain's CDR3 is CASSQDWLGTDTQYF. The CDR3 coding sequence is TGCGCCAGCAGCCAAGATTGGTTGGGCACAGATACGCAGTATTTT.

This rearrangement joins TRBV27 to TRBJ2-5, with TRBD2 identical over 7 bases. This CDR3 is built from 14 residues. V dropped 7 bases and J dropped 1; count of bases not matched to a gene: 6. The germline V gene encodes CDR1 MNHEY and CDR2 SMNVEV (reference sequence). The CDR3 DNA sequence: TGTGCCAGCACCCCGGGGACTACCCAAGAGACCCAGTACTTC. It translates to CASTPGTTQETQYF.

This rearrangement joins TRBV28 to TRBJ1-3, with D possibly being TRBD1 (5 bases). Deletions cut 3 bases from V and 1 base from J, with 7 bases between. CDR1 MDHEN and CDR2 SYDVKM come from the germline V gene. This CDR3 has 14 residues. The DNA for the CDR3 is TGTGCCAGCAGTTTGCAGGGATCTGGAAACACCATATATTTT. It codes for CASSLQGSGNTIYF.

This chain joins TRBV7-2 and TRBJ1-5; D remains unclear. This CDR3 is built from 13 residues. Germline CDR1 reads SGHTA; CDR2 reads FQGNSA. The V and J ends lost 3 bases and 10 bases respectively, with 13 bases between them. CDR3 DNA sequence: TGTGCCAGCAGCTTCCAGGTTCGTCAACCCCAGCATTTT. Protein product: CASSFQVRQPQHF.

There are many counts of this clone. The V call is TRBV20-1, the J call TRBJ2-1; no reliable D call. The CDR3 is made up of 11 amino acids. Per the germline V gene, CDR1 is DFQATT and CDR2 is SNEGSKA (reference sequence). V lost 3 bases to trimming and J lost 4 bases, with 4 bases between them. The CDR3 DNA follows: TGCAGTGCTAGGGGATACAATGAGCAGTTCTTC. As protein: CSARGYNEQFF.

The chain has TRBV11-2 and TRBJ2-1; 7 nucleotides agree with TRBD1. The germline gives CDR1 SGHAT, CDR2 FQNNGV. V lost 1 base to trimming and J lost 6 bases; unmatched junction nucleotides: 6. The CDR3 is made up of 15 amino acids. This CDR3 is CASSLGKGARNEQFF. CDR3 coding DNA: TGTGCCAGCAGCTTAGGAAAGGGGGCACGCAATGAGCAGTTCTTC. The full variable domain, rest sourced from reference TRBV11-2 and TRBJ2-1, is EAGVAQSPRYKIIEKRQSVAFWCNPISGHATLYWYQQILGQGPKLLIQFQNNGVVDDSQLPKDRFSAERLKGVDSTLKIQPAKLEDSAVYLCASSLGKGARNEQFFGPGTRLTVL.

The gene calls are TRBV7-9 and TRBJ2-5, with 9 positions matching TRBD2. There are 17 residues in the CDR3. Looked up from germline, CDR1 is SEHNR and CDR2 is FQNEAQ (reference sequence). The ends lost 1 base at V and 1 base at J; junction bases unmatched: 7. The CDR3 here is CASSLGLLAGVQETQYF. Written as DNA, the CDR3 is TGTGCCAGCAGCTTAGGATTGTTAGCGGGGGTCCAAGAGACCCAGTACTTC.

V is TRBV15 and J is TRBJ1-4; 9 nucleotides agree with TRBD1. With V trimmed by 3 bases and J by 8 bases, 7 bases remained unmatched. Germline CDR1 reads LNHNV; CDR2 reads YYDKDF (reference sequence). This CDR3 contains 15 residues. CDR3 sequence: CATSSPGTGIEKLFF. The CDR3 nucleotides are TGTGCCACCAGCAGTCCCGGGACAGGGATCGAAAAACTGTTTTTT.

V gene TRBV13 combines with J gene TRBJ1-1; unclear D gene. The CDR3 has 14 amino acids. V was pared by 4 bases and J by 7 bases, with 16 bases between. CDR1 PRHDT and CDR2 FYEKMQ come from the germline V gene (reference sequence). CDR3 DNA sequence: TGTGCCAGCAGCTACGGGTCGCGCCTCAGTGAAGCTTTCTTT. Translating it yields CASSYGSRLSEAFF.

The chain combines TRBV7-2 with TRBJ1-2; 7 bases line up with TRBD1. The J segment lost 3 bases and the V segment lost 5 bases, leaving 9 bases of the junction unmatched. CDR1 and CDR2 from the germline V gene are SGHTA and FQGNSA. The CDR3 contains 15 residues. The CDR3 reads CASSTGTVSDYGYTF. The CDR3 DNA sequence: TGTGCCAGCAGCACCGGGACAGTCAGTGACTATGGCTACACCTTC.

The genes are TRBV19 and TRBJ2-3; 9 bases align to TRBD2. Unmatched junction bases numbered 6, after V lost 4 bases and J lost 4 bases. The germline gives CDR1 LNHDA, CDR2 SQIVND (reference sequence). The length of the CDR3 is 15 residues. CDR3 in amino acids: CASSTRAGGADTQYF. As DNA, the CDR3 is TGTGCCAGTAGTACTCGAGCGGGAGGAGCAGATACGCAGTATTTT. The variable domain in full, with the rest retrieved from reference TRBV19 and TRBJ2-3, is DGGITQSPKYLFRKEGQNVTLSCEQNLNHDAMYWYRQDPGQGLRLIYYSQIVNDFQKGDIAEGYSVSREKKESFPLTVTSAQKNPTAFYLCASSTRAGGADTQYFGPGTRLTVL.

The chain carries TRBV21-1 and TRBJ1-2; the table assigns TRBD1, which was not confirmed against the DNA. TRBV21-1 is marked as a pseudogene. This CDR3 is 17 amino acids long. Here the CDR3 DNA reads TGTGCCAGCAGCAAAGCGGGCCTATCGGGACAGCTCTATGGCTACACCTTC. It translates to CASSKAGLSGQLYGYTF.

The chain has TRBV28 and TRBJ2-6, with D perhaps TRBD1 (6 bases). This CDR3 has 17 residues. From germline, CDR1 is MDHEN and CDR2 SYDVKM. V lost 5 bases to trimming and J lost 0 bases, with 14 bases between them. The CDR3 nucleotides read TGTGCCAGCAGTCTGGGGACATCTTACTCTGGGGCCAACGTCCTGACTTTC. It specifies CASSLGTSYSGANVLTF.

The rearrangement uses TRBV23-1 and TRBJ2-1; D could derive from TRBD1 or TRBD2 (6 bases each). Being an ORF, TRBV23-1 has a function that is uncertain. V was shortened by 8 bases and J by 7 bases, with 36 bases between the two germline ends. The CDR3 covers 20 residues. The CDR3 nucleotides read TGCGCCAGCCGCCAACAGGGATGGCCCCCGGCGGGAATGAAGCAGAATGAGCAGTTCTTC. Protein: CASRQQGWPPAGMKQNEQFF.

This rearrangement joins TRBV19 to TRBJ2-5; 8 positions agree with TRBD1. Germline assignment: CDR1 LNHDA and CDR2 SQIVND (reference sequence). The J segment lost 4 bases and the V segment lost 3 bases, leaving 7 bases of the junction unmatched. The CDR3 is 15 residues long. The CDR3 spells CASSIRTGNRETQYF. Written as DNA, the CDR3 is TGTGCCAGTAGTATCAGGACAGGGAATCGAGAGACCCAGTACTTC.

The genes are TRBV2 and TRBJ1-4, with D hard to call. There are 15 residues in the CDR3. The V gene's germline CDR1 is SNHLY and CDR2 FYNNEI. The V gene lost 7 bases and the J gene lost 0 bases, with 12 bases spanning the gap. DNA of the CDR3: TGTGCCAGCAAGGTGCAGCAGACAACTAATGAAAAACTGTTTTTT. Encoded protein: CASKVQQTTNEKLFF.

The rearrangement uses TRBV5-1 and TRBJ2-2; D is uncertain. The CDR3 extends over 14 amino acids. With 4 bases removed from V and 4 bases from J, the gap between germline ends came to 11 bases. Germline V gene lookup returns CDR1 SGHRS and CDR2 YFSETQ. Here the CDR3 reads CASSPPQLTGELFF. DNA for the CDR3: TGCGCCAGCAGCCCACCCCAACTCACCGGGGAGCTGTTTTTT.

Notes on this clone: Other DNA sequences from this sample encode an identical CDR3 as well. J is TRBJ2-3 and V is TRBV7-9; the D is unclear. Per the germline V gene, CDR1 is SEHNR and CDR2 is FQNEAQ (reference sequence). The CDR3 is 13 amino acids. V was cut by 1 base and J by 4 bases, with 6 bases left in between. CDR3 amino acids: CASSLGVADTQYF. As DNA, the CDR3 is TGTGCCAGCAGCTTAGGGGTCGCAGATACGCAGTATTTT.

The CDR3 loop is CASSTRTGSYTF. CDR3 coding DNA: TGTGCCAGCAGTACCCGGACAGGTTCCTACACCTTC. V usage is TRBV28 and J usage is TRBJ1-2, with 7 bases fitting TRBD1. The CDR3 contains 12 residues. Germline CDR1 is MDHEN and CDR2 is SYDVKM. Trimming at V came to 5 bases and at J to 10 bases, leaving 7 bases not matched to a gene.

CDR3 DNA sequence: TGTGCCAGTAGTTTGGGACTAGCGGGAGAGACCCAGTACTTC. Amino acid sequence: CASSLGLAGETQYF. This chain uses TRBV19 with TRBJ2-5; TRBD2 matches 12 bases. This CDR3 has 14 amino acids. The germline CDR1 and CDR2 sequences are LNHDA and SQIVND (reference sequence). Unmatched junction bases numbered 2, after V lost 5 bases and J lost 4 bases.

This clone was found a few times. This sequence joins TRBV29-1 and TRBJ1-1, with D unclear. V was cut by 6 bases and J by 0 bases, with 11 bases left in between. The CDR3 runs 13 residues. Germline V gene data show CDR1 as SQVTM and CDR2 as ANQGSEA. The CDR3 loop is CSVSSPMNTEAFF. The CDR3 region has the DNA TGCAGCGTGAGCAGCCCGATGAACACTGAAGCTTTCTTT. The variable domain in full, completed from reference TRBV29-1 and TRBJ1-1, reads SAVISQKPSRDICQRGTSLTIQCQVDSQVTMMFWYRQQPGQSLTLIATANQGSEATYESGFVIDKFPISRPNLTFSTLTVSNMSPEDSSIYLCSVSSPMNTEAFFGQGTRLTVV.

The J gene is TRBJ2-1, the V gene TRBV11-2; no definite D call. Between the trimmed V and J ends, which lost 5 bases and 10 bases, there was a span of 9 bases. The CDR3 is 11 residues long. The V gene's germline CDR1 is SGHAT and CDR2 FQNNGV. For the CDR3, the DNA is TGTGCCAGCAGCATAGGACCCGAGCAGTTCTTC. Protein: CASSIGPEQFF.